A single sample gave rise to the 2 T cell receptor beta chains below, sequenced in a study of blood T cell repertoires in COVID-19. Clones were sequenced by immunoSEQ multiplex PCR, and TCRdb holds only the in-frame ones, with some missing. This table holds around 240,000 clones, around 85% found once. What was sequenced was peripheral blood. These receptors were collected from a woman aged 25 to 39 who had recovered from COVID-19.

V usage is TRBV6-5 and J usage is TRBJ1-6; D gene ambiguous. Per germline, CDR1 MNHEY and CDR2 SVGAGI. The V end lost 0 bases, the J end lost 8 bases, and 5 bases lay between the germline ends. The CDR3 loop spans 13 amino acids. The CDR3 sequence is CASSYSRDSPLHF. The CDR3 nucleotides are TGTGCCAGCAGTTACTCGCGGGATTCACCCCTCCACTTT.

The chain is built from TRBV2 and TRBJ1-1; possibly TRBD1 for D (6 bases). Between the trimmed V and J ends, which lost 5 bases and 4 bases, there was a span of 8 bases. Germline CDR1 is SNHLY and CDR2 is FYNNEI. The CDR3 is 12 residues long. The CDR3 sequence is CASSQGTTEAFF. CDR3 nucleotides: TGTGCCAGCAGTCAGGGGACCACTGAAGCTTTCTTT.